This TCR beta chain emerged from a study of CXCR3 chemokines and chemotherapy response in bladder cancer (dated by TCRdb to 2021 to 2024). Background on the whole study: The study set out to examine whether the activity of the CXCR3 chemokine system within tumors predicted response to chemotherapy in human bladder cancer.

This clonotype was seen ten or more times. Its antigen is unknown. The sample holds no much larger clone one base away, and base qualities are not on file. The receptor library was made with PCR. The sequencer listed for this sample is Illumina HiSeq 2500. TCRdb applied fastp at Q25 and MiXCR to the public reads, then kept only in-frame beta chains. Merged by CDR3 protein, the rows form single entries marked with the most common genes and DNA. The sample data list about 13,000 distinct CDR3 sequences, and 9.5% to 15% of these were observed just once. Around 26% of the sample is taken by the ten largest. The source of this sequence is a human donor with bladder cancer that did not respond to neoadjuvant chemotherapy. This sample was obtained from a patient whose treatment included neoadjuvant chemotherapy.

The CDR3 sequence is CASSDGRHEKLFF. Read as DNA, the sequence is TGTGCCAGCAGTGATGGACGGCATGAAAAACTGTTTTTT. This chain is built from TRBV6-1 and TRBJ1-4; too little of a D gene remains to name it. Via the germline V gene, CDR1 is MNHNS and CDR2 SASEGT. Measured from the cysteine to the phenylalanine, the CDR3 is 13 residues long. The entry retains the CDR3 DNA only, 39 bases that are in frame from base 1. The junction carries 8 bases between V and J, which are trimmed by 3 bases and 6 bases respectively.